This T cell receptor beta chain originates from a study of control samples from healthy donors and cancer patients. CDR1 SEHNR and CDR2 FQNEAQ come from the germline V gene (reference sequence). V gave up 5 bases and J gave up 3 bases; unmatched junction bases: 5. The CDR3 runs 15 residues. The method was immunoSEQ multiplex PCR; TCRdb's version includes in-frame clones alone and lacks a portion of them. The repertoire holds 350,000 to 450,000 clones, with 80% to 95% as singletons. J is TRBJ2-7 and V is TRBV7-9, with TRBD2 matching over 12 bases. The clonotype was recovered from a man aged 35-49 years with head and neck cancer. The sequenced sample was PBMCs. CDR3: CASSGTSGSYYEQYF. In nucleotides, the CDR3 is TGTGCCAGCAGCGGGACTAGCGGGTCCTACTACGAGCAGTACTTC.